One and the same sample provided the 16 T cell receptor beta chains below, sequenced in a study of OX40 agonist ivuxolimab in advanced cancers. Here immunoSEQ multiplex PCR was the method, and the copy in TCRdb shows in-frame clones only, minus some. The table lists about 66,000 clones, approximately 84% of them singletons. The sample was CD4+ or CD8+ T cells sorted from blood, taken in a trial of the OX40 agonist ivuxolimab. Source of these receptors: an adult with an advanced solid tumor such as melanoma, head and neck, liver or kidney cancer.

The chain couples TRBV5-1 to TRBJ2-3; D unresolved. From germline, CDR1 is SGHRS and CDR2 YFSETQ. The germline V and J ends were trimmed by 4 bases and 5 bases, with 11 bases remaining between them. There are 13 residues in the CDR3. CDR3 DNA: TGCGCCAGCAGCCTCGCCTCGGGAGATACGCAGTATTTT. Translated, it gives CASSLASGDTQYF. Supplemented by reference TRBV5-1 and TRBJ2-3, the full variable domain reads KAGVTQTPRYLIKTRGQQVTLSCSPISGHRSVSWYQQTPGQGLQFLFEYFSETQRNKGNFPGRFSGRQFSNSRSEMNVSTLELGDSALYLCASSLASGDTQYFGPGTRLTVL.

The V call is TRBV10-3, the J call TRBJ1-2; D perhaps matches TRBD1 (5 bases). The CDR3 is 10 residues long. V lost 6 bases and J 8 bases, leaving 7 bases between the germline ends. Germline CDR1 and CDR2: ENHRY and SYGVKD. DNA for the CDR3: TGTGCCATCAGGGGGGAGGGCTACACCTTC. Translated, it gives CAIRGEGYTF.

The J gene is TRBJ1-6, the V gene TRBV5-4, with 9 bases identical to TRBD1. Germline V gene lookup returns CDR1 SGHNT and CDR2 YYREEE (reference sequence). J lost 6 bases, V lost 1 base, and 5 bases had no gene match. The CDR3 runs 16 residues. The CDR3 DNA reads as TGTGCCAGCAGCTTGCCGCGACAGGGGGGTAATTCACCCCTCCACTTT. Its translation: CASSLPRQGGNSPLHF.

This chain connects TRBV2 to TRBJ2-2; 7 bases are shared with TRBD1. The CDR3 is 15 amino acids. V lost 5 bases to trimming and J lost 5 bases; unmatched junction nucleotides: 8. The V gene's germline CDR1 is SNHLY and CDR2 FYNNEI. CDR3: CASSYRDRGTGELFF. Written as DNA, the CDR3 is TGTGCCAGCAGTTATAGGGACAGAGGGACCGGGGAGCTGTTTTTT.

The CDR3 DNA sequence: TGTGCCAGCAGTTACTCGACGGGGGCGGGCAATGAGCAGTTCTTC. Its translation: CASSYSTGAGNEQFF. The chain links TRBV6-5 to TRBJ2-1; D possibly matches TRBD1 or TRBD2 (6 bases each). Germline CDR1 MNHEY, CDR2 SVGAGI. Trimming pared 0 bases from V and 6 bases from J, leaving 12 bases between. This CDR3 region has 15 residues.

This clone has only one observation. As DNA, the CDR3 is TGTGCCAGCAGCTTAGGCCAGGGGGTCCGCTACGAGCAGTACTTC. Translated: CASSLGQGVRYEQYF. The chain has TRBV7-2 and TRBJ2-7, with 7 bases fitting TRBD1. The CDR3 loop spans 15 amino acids. Germline CDR1 SGHTA, CDR2 FQGNSA. V trimming: 1 base; J trimming: 3 bases; junction bases outside the gene matches: 6.

The gene calls are TRBV5-4 and TRBJ2-5, with TRBD2 identical over 9 bases. The germline gives CDR1 SGHNT, CDR2 YYREEE (reference sequence). The trim removed 0 bases at V and 3 bases at J, leaving 6 bases unmatched. The CDR3 extends over 16 amino acids. The CDR3, as DNA: TGTGCCAGCAGCTTGGGGCCGCCTAGCGGGGAAGAGACCCAGTACTTC. It is translated as CASSLGPPSGEETQYF.

The J gene is TRBJ2-5, the V gene TRBV5-4; D is ambiguous. The V gene lost 0 bases and the J gene lost 1 base, with 7 bases spanning the gap. Germline lookup yields CDR1 SGHNT and CDR2 YYREEE (reference sequence). The CDR3 loop spans 14 amino acids. This CDR3 is CASSLEAFQETQYF. The CDR3 DNA reads TGTGCCAGCAGCTTGGAAGCCTTCCAAGAGACCCAGTACTTC.

The chain recombines TRBV19 with TRBJ2-1, with 8 nucleotides matching TRBD2. V lost 3 bases, J lost 7 bases, and 8 bases stayed unmatched. The germline V gene encodes CDR1 LNHDA and CDR2 SQIVND (reference sequence). The CDR3 has 15 amino acids. CDR3 amino acids: CASSIEPGGLNEQFF. The CDR3 DNA is TGTGCCAGTAGTATTGAACCGGGGGGGCTGAATGAGCAGTTCTTC.

This sequence joins TRBV28 and TRBJ1-6, with TRBD1 matching 8 bases. CDR1 and CDR2 (germline): MDHEN, SYDVKM. V gave up 0 bases and J gave up 2 bases; unmatched junction bases: 9. This CDR3 comprises 19 residues. The CDR3: CASSLWTGDTNAYNSPLHF. DNA for the CDR3: TGTGCCAGCAGTTTATGGACAGGGGATACTAACGCCTATAATTCACCCCTCCACTTT. The full variable domain, rest sourced from reference TRBV28 and TRBJ1-6, is DVKVTQSSRYLVKRTGEKVFLECVQDMDHENMFWYRQDPGLGLRLIYFSYDVKMKEKGDIPEGYSVSREKKERFSLILESASTNQTSMYLCASSLWTGDTNAYNSPLHFGNGTRLTVT.

The J gene is TRBJ2-4, the V gene TRBV5-4; no clear D. From germline, CDR1 is SGHNT and CDR2 YYREEE (reference sequence). Trimming cost V 0 bases and J 3 bases, with 10 bases left between them. The CDR3 contains 15 residues. The CDR3 nucleotides are TGTGCCAGCAGCTTGGACCACCTACACAAAAACATTCAGTACTTC. Protein: CASSLDHLHKNIQYF. The full variable domain, completed using reference TRBV5-4 and TRBJ2-4, is ETGVTQSPTHLIKTRGQQVTLRCSSQSGHNTVSWYQQALGQGPQFIFQYYREEENGRGNFPPRFSGLQFPNYSSELNVNALELDDSALYLCASSLDHLHKNIQYFGAGTRLSVL.

The chain couples TRBV19 to TRBJ1-3; D not certain. The CDR3 has 14 residues. Germline V CDR1 and CDR2: LNHDA, SQIVND (reference sequence). V was pared by 6 bases and J by 2 bases, with 11 bases between. The CDR3 DNA is TGTGCCAGTAGCAAGGACTGGGCTGGAAACACCATATATTTT. Encoded protein: CASSKDWAGNTIYF.

The rearrangement uses TRBV2 and TRBJ2-5; TRBD2 aligns across 9 bases. CDR1 and CDR2 (germline): SNHLY, FYNNEI. V lost 2 bases to trimming and J lost 1 base; unmatched junction nucleotides: 5. The CDR3 sequence is 16 residues long. The CDR3 loop reads CASSEWAGGFQETQYF. CDR3 DNA: TGTGCCAGCAGTGAATGGGCGGGGGGGTTCCAAGAGACCCAGTACTTC.

The rearrangement links TRBV6-6 to TRBJ2-7, with 9 bases identical to TRBD1. V was pared by 2 bases and J by 1 base, with 3 bases of the junction left unmatched. The CDR3 is 15 residues long. CDR1 MNHNY and CDR2 SVGAGI come from the germline V gene (reference sequence). The CDR3 here is CASSYPGQGSYEQYF. CDR3 DNA sequence: TGTGCCAGCAGTTACCCGGGACAGGGATCCTACGAGCAGTACTTC.

The V call is TRBV27, the J call TRBJ1-1, with 7 bases identical to TRBD1. Germline loops: CDR1 MNHEY, CDR2 SMNVEV (reference sequence). The J segment lost 1 base and the V segment lost 2 bases, leaving 7 bases of the junction unmatched. The CDR3 consists of 16 residues. CDR3 DNA sequence: TGTGCCAGCAGTTTAAGGGGGACAGAGCCGAACACTGAAGCTTTCTTT. Its translation is CASSLRGTEPNTEAFF.

The V gene is TRBV6-5, the J gene TRBJ1-4; D remains ambiguous. Germline V gives CDR1 MNHEY, CDR2 SVGAGI. This CDR3 has 15 residues. V was cut by 6 bases and J by 6 bases, with 17 bases left in between. The CDR3 nucleotides are TGTGCCAGCAGGGCGAGGGCAGACGCCGATGAAAAACTGTTTTTT. Translating it yields CASRARADADEKLFF.